This T cell receptor (beta chain) was identified during a study of siplizumab effects on memory and regulatory T cells. Study-wide results and caveats: Naive T cells appeared more diverse than memory cells and seemed to be major alloresponse contributors. With siplizumab, Treg-derived clones averaged roughly 69% of mappable alloreactive CD4+ clones, versus 26.9% in controls. Assignment to unstimulated subsets succeeded for only a minor fraction of the alloreactive clones.

Points on this clone: Antigen: not known.

This CDR3 spans 13 amino acids. Germline CDR1 and CDR2: LNHDA and SQIVND (reference sequence). V was cut by 5 bases and J by 3 bases, with 9 bases left in between. Around 9.2 x 10^4 TCR templates underwent assay in every sample. Profiled with immunoSEQ multiplex PCR; TCRdb holds only in-frame clones, not every one. The table lists about 40,000 clones, around 89% of them singletons. The sequence came from a human donor in good health. V and J are TRBV19 and TRBJ2-3; a possible D gene is TRBD1 (5 bases). Sequenced: naive CD4+ T cells sorted from blood. CDR3 region: CASSAGQTDTQYF. DNA for the CDR3: TGTGCCAGTAGTGCAGGGCAGACAGATACGCAGTATTTT. Full variable domain (outside the CDR3, taken from reference TRBV19 and TRBJ2-3): DGGITQSPKYLFRKEGQNVTLSCEQNLNHDAMYWYRQDPGQGLRLIYYSQIVNDFQKGDIAEGYSVSREKKESFPLTVTSAQKNPTAFYLCASSAGQTDTQYFGPGTRLTVL.